The 22 T cell receptor beta chains reported below all come from one sample, sequenced in a study of Ad26.COV2.S vaccination and SARS-CoV-2 variants. Noted treatment: some 20 received Ad26.COV2.S at low or high dose, single or two shots; roughly five received placebo; per-sample allocation not given. Collection of the samples took place on day 63 after the first injection of vaccine or placebo. Some clones are missing from TCRdb's copy, which holds only in-frame ones; the method was immunoSEQ multiplex PCR. This sample has roughly 420,000 clones, with approximately 87% found just once. The sequenced sample was peripheral blood, obtained in a trial of Ad26.COV2.S vaccine versus placebo. These receptors all stem from a person aged 18 to 65 who received the Ad26.COV2.S COVID-19 vaccine or a placebo.

The chain's CDR3 is CASRDFPYEQYF. The CDR3 coding sequence is TGTGCCAGCCGGGACTTCCCCTACGAGCAGTACTTC. This rearrangement joins TRBV28 to TRBJ2-7, with TRBD2 as a possible D gene (6 bases). Looked up from germline, CDR1 is MDHEN and CDR2 is SYDVKM. With 8 bases removed from V and 2 bases from J, the gap between germline ends came to 10 bases. The CDR3 loop spans 12 amino acids. Variable domain in full (rest from reference TRBV28 and TRBJ2-7): DVKVTQSSRYLVKRTGEKVFLECVQDMDHENMFWYRQDPGLGLRLIYFSYDVKMKEKGDIPEGYSVSREKKERFSLILESASTNQTSMYLCASRDFPYEQYFGPGTRLTVT.

The CDR3 here is CASSYNIPSGGADTQYF. The DNA of the CDR3 is TGCGCCAGCAGCTACAATATTCCTAGCGGGGGGGCAGATACGCAGTATTTT. The rearrangement joins TRBV5-1 to TRBJ2-3; 12 nucleotides agree with TRBD2. Germline V gene sequence: CDR1 SGHRS, CDR2 YFSETQ. The CDR3 runs to 17 residues. The V gene end was trimmed by 3 bases and the J gene end by 4 bases; junction bases not matched to a gene: 9.

This rearrangement joins TRBV11-2 to TRBJ1-3; D uncertain. CDR3 length: 15 amino acids. CDR1 and CDR2 (germline): SGHAT, FQNNGV. V was clipped by 3 bases and J by 0 bases, with 9 bases between them. Here the CDR3 reads CASSFSHNSGNTIYF. CDR3 DNA: TGTGCCAGCAGCTTTTCACACAACTCTGGAAACACCATATATTTT.

The V call is TRBV9, the J call TRBJ2-2; the match to TRBD2 covers 11 bases. V trimming: 2 bases; J trimming: 0 bases; junction bases outside the gene matches: 6. Germline V lookup: CDR1 SGDLS, CDR2 YYNGEE. This CDR3 spans 18 amino acids. The CDR3 DNA follows: TGTGCCAGCAGCGTCCGGGCTAGCGGGGGGCCGAACACCGGGGAGCTGTTTTTT. Encoded protein: CASSVRASGGPNTGELFF.

CDR3: CASSHGSGNEQYF. In DNA, the CDR3 is TGTGCCAGCAGCCATGGGTCAGGAAACGAGCAGTACTTC. V usage is TRBV28 and J usage is TRBJ2-7; no definite D call. Trimming shortened V by 6 bases and J by 5 bases, and 14 bases separated the two germline ends. The CDR3 covers 13 residues. Germline CDR1 MDHEN, CDR2 SYDVKM.

J is TRBJ2-5 and V is TRBV29-1; 7 nucleotides line up with TRBD1. V gave up 5 bases and J gave up 2 bases; unmatched junction bases: 2. This CDR3 is built from 12 residues. CDR1 and CDR2 from the germline V gene are SQVTM and ANQGSEA. The CDR3 protein is CSVTGQQETQYF. The CDR3 DNA reads as TGCAGCGTTACGGGACAGCAAGAGACCCAGTACTTC.

The rearrangement links TRBV27 to TRBJ1-1; 9 bases map to TRBD1. This CDR3 is built from 14 residues. Germline values: CDR1 MNHEY, CDR2 SMNVEV (reference sequence). J lost 5 bases, V lost 6 bases, and 7 bases had no gene match. The CDR3 here is CASSPQGARTEAFF. The DNA for the CDR3 is TGTGCCAGCAGCCCACAGGGGGCGAGGACTGAAGCTTTCTTT.

The chain's CDR3 is CASSQDADIGTDTQYF. For the CDR3, the DNA is TGCGCCAGCAGCCAAGATGCGGACATCGGCACAGATACGCAGTATTTT. The rearrangement uses TRBV4-1 and TRBJ2-3; a weak D match, TRBD1 (5 bases). Germline CDR1 and CDR2: MGHRA and YSYEKL. V was shortened by 0 bases and J by 1 base, with 11 bases between the two germline ends. The CDR3 extends over 16 amino acids.

CDR3 sequence reads: CASSQTHGLAGIPDNEQFF. As DNA, the CDR3 is TGCGCCAGCAGCCAAACTCATGGACTAGCGGGGATCCCTGACAATGAGCAGTTCTTC. This sequence joins TRBV4-1 and TRBJ2-1, with 12 bases lining up with TRBD2. CDR3 length equals 19 residues. The V and J ends lost 2 bases and 5 bases, in that order; junction bases with no gene match: 13. Looked up from germline, CDR1 is MGHRA and CDR2 is YSYEKL.

V gene TRBV6-5 combines with J gene TRBJ2-7, with D perhaps matching TRBD1 (6 bases). The CDR3 sequence is 16 residues long. Trimming stripped 0 bases from V and 0 bases from J, with 12 bases between. Germline V gene sequence: CDR1 MNHEY, CDR2 SVGAGI. CDR3 loop: CASSYSRQGLSYEQYF. The CDR3 DNA sequence: TGTGCCAGCAGTTACTCGAGGCAGGGGCTCTCCTACGAGCAGTACTTC.

This sequence joins TRBV19 and TRBJ1-5, with D uncertain. The CDR3 is 16 amino acids. The germline V and J ends were trimmed by 2 bases and 3 bases, with 14 bases remaining between them. Germline CDR1 and CDR2: LNHDA and SQIVND (reference sequence). This chain's CDR3 is CASSIFTDAPNQPQHF. In DNA form, the CDR3 reads TGTGCCAGTAGTATATTTACGGACGCGCCCAATCAGCCCCAGCATTTT.

This sequence joins TRBV30 and TRBJ2-7, with D perhaps matching TRBD1 (5 bases). The CDR3 has 13 residues. The germline V gene has CDR1 GTSNPN and CDR2 SVGIG (reference sequence). The ends were cut back, 2 bases at V and 4 bases at J, with 12 bases in the middle. The CDR3 nucleotides read TGTGCCTGGAGTCCCGACAGTACTTACGAGCAGTACTTC. It translates to CAWSPDSTYEQYF.

This rearrangement joins TRBV29-1 to TRBJ1-1; D not certain. The CDR3 is 13 residues long. V lost 3 bases, J lost 4 bases, and 12 bases lay in between. Per the germline V gene, CDR1 is SQVTM and CDR2 is ANQGSEA. CDR3 nucleotides: TGCAGCGTTGATGGTGGCACAAGCACTGAAGCTTTCTTT. Its translation is CSVDGGTSTEAFF. The whole variable domain, remainder taken from reference TRBV29-1 and TRBJ1-1, is SAVISQKPSRDICQRGTSLTIQCQVDSQVTMMFWYRQQPGQSLTLIATANQGSEATYESGFVIDKFPISRPNLTFSTLTVSNMSPEDSSIYLCSVDGGTSTEAFFGQGTRLTVV.

The chain links TRBV4-3 to TRBJ2-7; D possibly corresponds to TRBD1 (6 bases). V lost 5 bases and J 4 bases, leaving 12 bases between the germline ends. Germline loops: CDR1 LGHNA, CDR2 YSLEER. The CDR3 sequence is 13 residues long. The chain's CDR3 is CASSVIQGYEQYF. The CDR3 bases are TGCGCCAGCAGCGTAATACAGGGATACGAGCAGTACTTC.

This clone appeared once. This chain connects TRBV5-6 to TRBJ1-5, with TRBD1 matching over 9 bases. CDR3 size: 16 residues. From germline, CDR1 is SGHDT and CDR2 YYEEEE. Trimming took 0 bases from V and 5 from J; bases not matched to a gene: 6. The CDR3 reads CASSLAAGQGDQPQHF. DNA for the CDR3: TGTGCCAGCAGCTTGGCGGCGGGACAGGGTGATCAGCCCCAGCATTTT.

In its sample, this clone was seen once. CDR3 in DNA: TGTGCCAGCAGCCTACAGGGGGACACTGAAGCTTTCTTT. This codes for CASSLQGDTEAFF. The chain employs TRBV3-1 (or the pseudogene TRBV3-2) and TRBJ1-1, with TRBD1 matching 8 bases. Per germline, CDR1 LGHDT and CDR2 YNNKEL (reference sequence). The ends lost 4 bases at V and 3 bases at J; junction bases unmatched: 1. CDR3 length equals 13 residues.

The rearrangement joins TRBV5-5 to TRBJ2-1, with 9 bases lining up with TRBD2. Trimming took 0 bases from V and 6 from J; bases not matched to a gene: 10. The CDR3 sequence is 17 residues long. Germline lookup yields CDR1 SGHKS and CDR2 YYEKEE (reference sequence). The CDR3 DNA reads TGTGCCAGCAGCTTGGCCGGTGCGGGGGGGCCGTTCAATGAGCAGTTCTTC. It encodes CASSLAGAGGPFNEQFF.

J is TRBJ2-3 and V is TRBV24-1; maybe TRBD2 (6 bases). Germline CDR1 and CDR2: KGHDR and SFDVKD. This CDR3 contains 17 residues. V was cut by 1 base and J by 2 bases, with 15 bases left in between. The CDR3 protein is CATSDFHSGVPTDTQYF. The CDR3 DNA reads TGTGCCACCAGTGATTTTCATTCGGGGGTACCCACAGATACGCAGTATTTT.

This chain joins TRBV7-9 and TRBJ1-4; D perhaps matches TRBD1 (5 bases). CDR1 is SEHNR, CDR2 FQNEAQ, per germline (reference sequence). V lost 10 bases, J lost 0 bases, and 12 bases lay in between. This CDR3 is built from 14 residues. CDR3 sequence reads: CATGPLSTNEKLFF. The CDR3 DNA is TGTGCCACGGGACCCCTCTCAACTAATGAAAAACTGTTTTTT.

This sequence joins TRBV7-2 and TRBJ1-5; TRBD1 matches 7 bases. The germline gives CDR1 SGHTA, CDR2 FQGNSA. V lost 6 bases and J lost 1; bases outside the gene matches: 6. CDR3 length: 15 residues. The CDR3, as DNA: TGTGCCAGCAGTCTCTCGACAGGGAGCAATCAGCCCCAGCATTTT. Its translation: CASSLSTGSNQPQHF.

V is TRBV21-1 and J is TRBJ2-4; TRBD1 is the table's D call, not checked against the DNA. TRBV21-1 is reported as a pseudogene. CDR3 length equals 19 residues. CDR3 sequence: CASSRDAKYRGIAKNIQYF. CDR3 DNA sequence: TGTGCCAGCAGCAGGGACGCCAAATACAGGGGGATAGCCAAAAACATTCAGTACTTC.

The chain joins TRBV6-6 to TRBJ1-1, with 7 nucleotides matching TRBD1. Per germline, CDR1 MNHNY and CDR2 SVGAGI (reference sequence). V gave up 2 bases and J gave up 7 bases; unmatched junction bases: 13. The CDR3 totals 16 residues. CDR3 bases: TGTGCCAGCAGTTACCTGAAGAACAGGGGAGGACGTGAAGCTTTCTTT. This sequence encodes CASSYLKNRGGREAFF.